Detailed here is one T cell receptor beta chain. This clonotype was counted between two and nine times. This clone's antigen is unknown. Per-base quality was not reported, and no clone a single base away is much larger than it. The method behind the library was RACE. The run used a NextSeq 500. Library preparation attached unique molecular identifiers to individual cDNA molecules for quantitative, reproducible TCR counting. Each blood RNA sample was used to sequence both TCR alpha and TCR beta chains. On the authors' methods: Samples had a median of about 96,000 TCRs, with a range from roughly 20,000 to 690,600. The Decombinator software suite was used to annotate the V, J and CDR3 of the TCR reads. For the PS versus PT1 abundance plots, all samples were subsampled to the same number of TCRs (28,000). TCRs were defined as expanded if absent before sensitization and observed at least eight times at the 2-week time point. TCRdb reanalyzed the raw reads on its own, using fastp at Q25 for trimming and MiXCR for clone calling, and kept in-frame beta chains. Records with the same CDR3 protein are collapsed into one entry carrying the most frequent genes and DNA. These V and J calls are TCRdb output, not the study's own analysis. The sample table shows around 200,000 distinct CDR3 sequences, and almost 30% are seen once. The ten largest make up less than 3% of the sample.

These data belong to a study of human T cells and chemical hapten exposure (dated by TCRdb to the early 2020s). About the investigation overall: For sensitization, 2% DPC in acetone was applied to a 2 cm by 2 cm area of upper inner arm skin. This study followed changes in the peripheral blood TCR repertoire in vivo during primary and secondary sensitization of alopecia patients to the hapten diphenylcyclopropenone (DPC). Blood for TCR sequencing was provided by twenty-nine alopecia patients at one to four time points (pre-sensitization, 2, 6 and 24 weeks). Throughout the study period of 20 to 30 weeks, patients also received therapeutic DPC doses to the scalp every week. Blood samples were taken from patients before sensitization (week 0) and at 2, 6 and about 24 weeks after DPC sensitization. Patch testing on the upper back used Finn chambers containing 0.01% DPC, with scoring done after 6 days according to International Contact Dermatitis Research Group standards. The mostly female patient cohort included alopecia areata with under or over 50% scalp involvement, alopecia totalis and alopecia universalis. Libraries were pooled for sequencing, and per-sample TCR yields varied mainly because of small differences in library volumes within the pool.

Reading the label with the study, this specimen's time point is: pre-sensitization, week 0. In the paper's terms, the treatment or condition label means: therapeutic diphenylcyclopropenone sensitization with weekly scalp DPC. At each patch-test visit, blood was drawn before the patch test was applied. Patients were eligible if aged 18 to 70, diagnosed with alopecia and judged suitable for DPC therapy, and pregnant patients were excluded. Unfractionated whole blood was collected in Tempus Blood RNA tubes, and total RNA was extracted from that blood. Broader findings and caveats from the paper: Compared with pre-sensitization or healthy control sets, expanded TCRs formed significantly more large CDR3 similarity clusters, which is consistent with antigen-driven responses. Because every patient had alopecia, a presumed autoimmune disease, the patients' immune response might differ from that of healthy individuals. Repeated subsampling changed both the strength of the expansion versus patch-test correlation and the threshold at which that correlation became significant. DPC sensitization did not change how many TCRs were above 1 in 1000 frequency, and no evidence was found of alterations in global repertoire structure. Patch test score was positively correlated with the number of PT1 expanded TCRs, with significance at thresholds 8, 16 and 32 but not at 4.

After removal of 3 bases from V and 4 bases from J, the junction retains 2 bases not matched to a gene. According to the germline V gene (reference sequence), CDR1 reads DFQATT and CDR2 reads SNEGSKA. There are 13 amino acids in the CDR3, from cysteine to phenylalanine inclusive. Only CDR3 DNA is held: 39 bases, read in frame from base 1. The sample consisted of whole blood, taken in connection with sensitization to the hapten diphenylcyclopropenone (DPC). This TCR was sampled from a woman in her 30s with alopecia areata. Some clones in this sample may be carry-over from other donors' samples. This chain joins TRBV20-1 to TRBJ2-1, with 8 bases aligning to TRBD2. This receptor has the CDR3 CSASAGGYNEQFF. The bases read TGCAGTGCTAGTGCGGGAGGATACAATGAGCAGTTCTTC.